This T cell receptor beta chain stems from a study of spatial heterogeneity in lung cancer. Notes on the study in general: Relative to follow-up, resection was when ubiquitous expanded tumor TCRs appeared more in blood.

The time point denotes: sample taken at primary tumor resection. The donor population consisted of approximately 70 patients with untreated, early-stage non-small cell lung cancer. V shed 0 bases and J 2 bases; nucleotides not matched to a gene: 0. Germline loops: CDR1 SGHRS, CDR2 YFSETQ. The CDR3 contains 14 residues. TCRdb re-called the 5' RACE reads with MiXCR, one entry per CDR3 protein. The data hold 9,500 to 11,000 distinct CDR3 sequences, with 6% to 6.5% observed a single time. This clonotype qualifies as medium-sized (0.01 to 0.1%). What it binds is unknown. The chain recombines TRBV5-1 with TRBJ2-7, with 9 nucleotides matching TRBD1. The material was PBMCs, obtained at surgery. This clonotype was sampled from a male donor with early-stage non-small cell lung cancer. CDR3 nucleotides: TGCGCCAGCAGCTTGGGGACAGGGGCCTACGAGCAGTACTTC. It specifies CASSLGTGAYEQYF.